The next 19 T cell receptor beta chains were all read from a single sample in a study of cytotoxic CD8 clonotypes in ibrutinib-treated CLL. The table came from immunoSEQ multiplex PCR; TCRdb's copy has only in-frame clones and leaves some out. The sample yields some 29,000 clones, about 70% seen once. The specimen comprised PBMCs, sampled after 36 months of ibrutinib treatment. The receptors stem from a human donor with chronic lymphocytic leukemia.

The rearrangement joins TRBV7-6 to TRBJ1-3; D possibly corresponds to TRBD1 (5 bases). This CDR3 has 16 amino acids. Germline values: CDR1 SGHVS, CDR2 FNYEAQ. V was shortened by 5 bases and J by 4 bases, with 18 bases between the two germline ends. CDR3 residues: CASSPTTGGRGNTIYF. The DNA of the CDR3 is TGTGCCAGCAGCCCGACGACCGGGGGTAGGGGAAACACCATATATTTT.

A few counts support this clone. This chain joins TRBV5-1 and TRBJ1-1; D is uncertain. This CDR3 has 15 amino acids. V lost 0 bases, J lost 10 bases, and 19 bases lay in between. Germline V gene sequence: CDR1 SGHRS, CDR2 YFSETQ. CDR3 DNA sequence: TGCGCCAGCAGCTTGGGGAGAGCGGCGGCCGAGGGAGCTTTCTTT. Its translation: CASSLGRAAAEGAFF.

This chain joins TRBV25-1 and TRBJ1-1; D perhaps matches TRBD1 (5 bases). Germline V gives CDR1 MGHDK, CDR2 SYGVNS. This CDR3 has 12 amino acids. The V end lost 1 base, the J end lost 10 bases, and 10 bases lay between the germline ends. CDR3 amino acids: CASSESGGRAFF. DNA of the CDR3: TGTGCCAGCAGTGAATCTGGGGGAAGAGCTTTCTTT. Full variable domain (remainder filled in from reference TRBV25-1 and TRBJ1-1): EADIYQTPRYLVIGTGKKITLECSQTMGHDKMYWYQQDPGMELHLIHYSYGVNSTEKGDLSSESTVSRIRTEHFPLTLESARPSHTSQYLCASSESGGRAFFGQGTRLTVV.

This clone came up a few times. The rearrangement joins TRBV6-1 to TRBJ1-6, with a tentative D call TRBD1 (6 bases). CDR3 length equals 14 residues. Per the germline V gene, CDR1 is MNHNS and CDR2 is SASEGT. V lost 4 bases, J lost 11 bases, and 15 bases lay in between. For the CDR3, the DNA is TGTGCCAGCAGTGGGTACAGGGAAGGGGCACCCCTCCACTTT. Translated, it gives CASSGYREGAPLHF.

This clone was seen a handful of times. The CDR3 DNA is TGCGCCAGCAGGTCGGAATCCAATGAGCAGTTCTTC. Its protein is CASRSESNEQFF. This sequence joins TRBV4-1 and TRBJ2-1; D remains ambiguous. The germline CDR1 and CDR2 sequences are MGHRA and YSYEKL. CDR3 length: 12 residues. V was clipped by 6 bases and J by 6 bases, with 9 bases between them.

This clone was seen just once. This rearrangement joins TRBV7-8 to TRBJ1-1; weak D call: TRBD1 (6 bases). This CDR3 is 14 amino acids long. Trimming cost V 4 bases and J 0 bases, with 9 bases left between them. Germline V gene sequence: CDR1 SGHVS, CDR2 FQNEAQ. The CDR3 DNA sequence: TGTGCCAGCAGCTCGGACAGCATGAACACTGAAGCTTTCTTT. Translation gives CASSSDSMNTEAFF.

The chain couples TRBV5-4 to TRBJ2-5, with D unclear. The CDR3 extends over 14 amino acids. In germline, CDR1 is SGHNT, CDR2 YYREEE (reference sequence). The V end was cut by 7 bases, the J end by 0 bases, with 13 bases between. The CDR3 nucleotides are TGTGCCAGCGGCCCAGGTTCGGACCAAGAGACCCAGTACTTC. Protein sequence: CASGPGSDQETQYF.

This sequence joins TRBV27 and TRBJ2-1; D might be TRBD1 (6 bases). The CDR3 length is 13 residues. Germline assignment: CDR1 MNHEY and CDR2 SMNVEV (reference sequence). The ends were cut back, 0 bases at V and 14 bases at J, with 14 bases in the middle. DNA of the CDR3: TGTGCCAGCAGTTTATCCCCAGCGACAGGCAAGTTCTTC. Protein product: CASSLSPATGKFF.

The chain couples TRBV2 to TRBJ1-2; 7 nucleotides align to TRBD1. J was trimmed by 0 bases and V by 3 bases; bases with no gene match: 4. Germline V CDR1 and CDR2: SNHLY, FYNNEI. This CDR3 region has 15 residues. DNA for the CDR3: TGTGCCAGCAGTGAGACAGGGCTACCTAACTATGGCTACACCTTC. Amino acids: CASSETGLPNYGYTF.

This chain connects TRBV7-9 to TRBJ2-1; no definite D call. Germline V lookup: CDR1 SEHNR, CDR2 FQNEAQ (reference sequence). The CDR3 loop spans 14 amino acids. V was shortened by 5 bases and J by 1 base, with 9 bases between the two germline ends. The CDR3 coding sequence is TGTGCCAGCAGCCCCCCCGGATCCTACAATGAGCAGTTCTTC. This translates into CASSPPGSYNEQFF. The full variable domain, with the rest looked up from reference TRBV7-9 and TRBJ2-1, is DTGVSQNPRHKITKRGQNVTFRCDPISEHNRLYWYRQTLGQGPEFLTYFQNEAQLEKSRLLSDRFSAERPKGSFSTLEIQRTEQGDSAMYLCASSPPGSYNEQFFGPGTRLTVL.

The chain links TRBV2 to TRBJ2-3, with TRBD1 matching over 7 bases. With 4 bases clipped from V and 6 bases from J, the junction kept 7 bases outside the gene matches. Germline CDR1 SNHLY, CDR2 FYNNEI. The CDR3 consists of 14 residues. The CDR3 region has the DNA TGTGCCAGCAGTGGCTTGACAGGGATCGATACGCAGTATTTT. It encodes CASSGLTGIDTQYF.

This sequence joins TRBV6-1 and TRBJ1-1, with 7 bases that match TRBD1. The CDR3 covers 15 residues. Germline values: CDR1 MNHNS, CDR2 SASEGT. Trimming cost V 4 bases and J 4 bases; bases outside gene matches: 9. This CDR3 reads CASSGWDSRGTEAFF. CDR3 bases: TGTGCCAGCAGTGGATGGGACAGTAGAGGCACTGAAGCTTTCTTT.

CDR3 coding DNA: TGTGCCAGCTCACCAGGTGAGACAGGGCTCTACGAGCAGTACTTC. This sequence encodes CASSPGETGLYEQYF. This sequence joins TRBV18 and TRBJ2-7, with TRBD1 matching over 7 bases. CDR1 and CDR2 from the germline V gene are KGHSH and LQKENI. Trimming at V came to 2 bases and at J to 3 bases, leaving 7 bases not matched to a gene. The CDR3 extends over 15 amino acids.

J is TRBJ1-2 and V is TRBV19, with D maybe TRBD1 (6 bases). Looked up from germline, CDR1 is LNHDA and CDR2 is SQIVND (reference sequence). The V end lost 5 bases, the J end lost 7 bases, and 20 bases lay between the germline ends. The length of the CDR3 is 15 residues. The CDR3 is CASSLNPYRDPGYTF. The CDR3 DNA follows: TGTGCCAGTAGTCTCAACCCCTACAGGGACCCTGGCTACACCTTC.

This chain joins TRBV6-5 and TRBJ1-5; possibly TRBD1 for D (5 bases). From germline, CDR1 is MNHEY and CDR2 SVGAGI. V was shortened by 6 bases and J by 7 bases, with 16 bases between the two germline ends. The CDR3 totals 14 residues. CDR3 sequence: CASSPIGGGQPQHF. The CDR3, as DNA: TGTGCCAGCAGCCCCATCGGGGGGGGACAGCCCCAGCATTTT.

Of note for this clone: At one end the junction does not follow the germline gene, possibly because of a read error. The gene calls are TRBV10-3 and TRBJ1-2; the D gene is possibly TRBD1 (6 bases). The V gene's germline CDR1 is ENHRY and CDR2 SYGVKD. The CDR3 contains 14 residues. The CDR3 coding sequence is TGTGCCGTCAGCGGGACACAGACTAACTATGGCTACACCTTC. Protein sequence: CAVSGTQTNYGYTF.

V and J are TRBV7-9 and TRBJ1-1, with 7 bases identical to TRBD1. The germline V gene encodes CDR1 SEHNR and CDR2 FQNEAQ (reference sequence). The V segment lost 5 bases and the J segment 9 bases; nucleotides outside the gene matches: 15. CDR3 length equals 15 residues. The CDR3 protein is CASSRPPSTGVKAFF. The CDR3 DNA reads TGTGCCAGCAGCCGACCACCTTCTACAGGGGTTAAAGCTTTCTTT. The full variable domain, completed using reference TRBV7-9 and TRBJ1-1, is DTGVSQNPRHKITKRGQNVTFRCDPISEHNRLYWYRQTLGQGPEFLTYFQNEAQLEKSRLLSDRFSAERPKGSFSTLEIQRTEQGDSAMYLCASSRPPSTGVKAFFGQGTRLTVV.

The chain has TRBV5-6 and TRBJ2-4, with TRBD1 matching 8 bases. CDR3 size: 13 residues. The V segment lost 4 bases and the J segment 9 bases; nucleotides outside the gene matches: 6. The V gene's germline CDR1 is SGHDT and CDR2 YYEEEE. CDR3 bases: TGTGCCAGCAGCAAACCGGGACAGGCCATTCAGTACTTC. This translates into CASSKPGQAIQYF.

This CDR3 is CASSAGNHYEQYF. Here the CDR3 DNA reads TGTGCCAGCAGCGCCGGGAACCACTACGAGCAGTACTTC. The V call is TRBV13, the J call TRBJ2-7; D might be TRBD2 (5 bases). Trimming left V 5 bases short and J 3 bases short, with 11 bases between. The CDR3 is 13 residues long. CDR1 PRHDT and CDR2 FYEKMQ come from the germline V gene (reference sequence). The variable domain in full, with the rest retrieved from reference TRBV13 and TRBJ2-7, is AAGVIQSPRHLIKEKRETATLKCYPIPRHDTVYWYQQGPGQDPQFLISFYEKMQSDKGSIPDRFSAQQFSDYHSELNMSSLELGDSALYFCASSAGNHYEQYFGPGTRLTVT.